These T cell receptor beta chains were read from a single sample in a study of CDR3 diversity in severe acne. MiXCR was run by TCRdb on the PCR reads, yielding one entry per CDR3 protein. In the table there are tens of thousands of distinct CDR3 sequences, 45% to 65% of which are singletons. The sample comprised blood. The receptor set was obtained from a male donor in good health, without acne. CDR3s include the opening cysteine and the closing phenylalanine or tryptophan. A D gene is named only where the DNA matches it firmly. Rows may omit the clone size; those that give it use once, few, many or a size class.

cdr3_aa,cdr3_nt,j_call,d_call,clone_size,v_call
CASSETGAGNEQFF,TGCGCCAGCAGTGAGACGGGGGCGGGGAATGAGCAGTTCTTC,TRBJ2-1,NA,medium-sized,TRBV10-1
CASSLATSGGTEGNSPLHF,TGCGCCAGCAGCTTGGCCACTAGCGGGGGGACGGAAGGTAATTCACCCCTCCACTTT,TRBJ1-6,NA,NA,TRBV5-1
CSGGGGSHGYTF,TGCAGCGGGGGGGGGGGTAGCCATGGCTACACCTTC,TRBJ1-2,NA,NA,TRBV29-1
CASSLTRWAEAFF,TGTGCCAGCAGCTTAACCCGGTGGGCTGAAGCTTTCTTT,TRBJ1-1,NA,many,TRBV11-2
CASSPMTGFDEQFF,TGTGCCAGCAGTCCCATGACAGGGTTCGATGAGCAGTTCTTC,TRBJ2-1,TRBD1,many,TRBV6-6
CASSTGYEQYF,TGTGCCAGTAGTACGGGTTACGAGCAGTACTTC,TRBJ2-7,NA,NA,TRBV19
CASSLASGSHGYTF,TGCGCCAGCAGCTTGGCATCGGGGAGCCATGGCTACACCTTC,TRBJ1-2,NA,NA,TRBV5-1
CSVPNYGYTF,TGCAGTGTTCCCAACTATGGCTACACCTTC,TRBJ1-2,NA,NA,TRBV20-1
CSGQGSGATNEKLFF,TGCAGCGGCCAAGGATCGGGTGCAACTAATGAAAAACTGTTTTTT,TRBJ1-4,NA,few,TRBV29-1
CASSSRTSGTAEQYF,TGTGCCAGCAGCTCCCGGACTAGCGGGACGGCCGAGCAGTACTTC,TRBJ2-7,TRBD2,NA,TRBV11-3
CASSPDWDSYEQYF,TGTGCCAGCTCACCGGACTGGGACTCCTACGAGCAGTACTTC,TRBJ2-7,NA,once,TRBV7-2